These 11 T cell receptor beta chains were sequenced from one sample in a study of OX40 agonist ivuxolimab in advanced cancers. The data were produced by immunoSEQ multiplex PCR, yet TCRdb's version contains in-frame clones alone and is incomplete. Of 50,000 to 70,000 clones listed, 93% are singletons. The starting material was CD4+ or CD8+ T cells sorted from blood, obtained in a trial of the OX40 agonist ivuxolimab. Receptors were obtained from an adult with an advanced solid tumor such as melanoma, head and neck, liver or kidney cancer.

The chain uses TRBV10-1 and TRBJ2-2; TRBD1 might be the D (6 bases). There are 16 residues in the CDR3. The V end lost 5 bases, the J end lost 0 bases, and 13 bases lay between the germline ends. Germline CDR1 reads WNHNN; CDR2 reads SYGVQD (reference sequence). The CDR3 region has the DNA TGCGCCAGCAGTCCCTGGACAGTTACGAACACCGGGGAGCTGTTTTTT. It translates to CASSPWTVTNTGELFF.

The rearrangement uses TRBV18 and TRBJ1-2, with 8 bases lining up with TRBD1. Looked up from germline, CDR1 is KGHSH and CDR2 is LQKENI. There are 14 residues in the CDR3. V lost 3 bases, J lost 4 bases, and 4 bases stayed unmatched. The CDR3 nucleotides read TGTGCCAGCTCACCCGAGACAGGGGTCTATGGCTACACCTTC. It translates to CASSPETGVYGYTF.

This clone appeared a single time. V is TRBV6-5 and J is TRBJ2-7, with D unresolved. The CDR3 runs to 13 residues. The V and J ends lost 0 bases and 7 bases respectively, with 10 bases between them. CDR1 and CDR2 from the germline V gene are MNHEY and SVGAGI. The CDR3 protein is CASSYSLVREQYF. The CDR3 DNA sequence: TGTGCCAGCAGTTACTCATTGGTTCGAGAGCAGTACTTC.

The V call is TRBV5-4, the J call TRBJ2-3, with TRBD1 matching 7 bases. Germline assignment: CDR1 SGHNT and CDR2 YYREEE (reference sequence). This CDR3 comprises 15 residues. V shed 2 bases, J shed 7 bases, and the junction held 10 bases outside the gene matches. CDR3 sequence: CASSFTGTASNTQYF. The CDR3 region has the DNA TGTGCCAGCAGCTTCACCGGGACAGCATCAAATACGCAGTATTTT.

The chain couples TRBV19 to TRBJ2-3, with D perhaps TRBD2 (6 bases). The germline CDR1 and CDR2 sequences are LNHDA and SQIVND (reference sequence). Trimming removed 5 bases at V and 2 bases at J, with 11 bases between. This CDR3 spans 14 amino acids. The CDR3 reads CASSFRRDTDTQYF. CDR3 nucleotide sequence: TGTGCCAGTAGTTTCCGGAGGGACACAGATACGCAGTATTTT.

The chain has TRBV7-8 and TRBJ2-2; 10 positions match TRBD2. CDR1 is SGHVS, CDR2 FQNEAQ, per germline. With 2 bases clipped from V and 4 bases from J, the junction kept 4 bases outside the gene matches. The CDR3 covers 16 residues. The CDR3 region is CASSLKLAGITGELFF. CDR3 nucleotides: TGTGCCAGCAGCTTAAAACTAGCGGGAATCACCGGGGAGCTGTTTTTT.

The chain joins TRBV27 to TRBJ2-4, with D unresolved. V was shortened by 0 bases and J by 6 bases, with 6 bases between the two germline ends. CDR3 size: 13 residues. Germline V CDR1 and CDR2: MNHEY, SMNVEV (reference sequence). CDR3 sequence: CASSLSRGNIQYF. For the CDR3, the DNA is TGTGCCAGCAGTTTATCCCGAGGAAACATTCAGTACTTC.

This rearrangement joins TRBV6-5 to TRBJ2-1; either TRBD1 or TRBD2 may supply D (5 bases each). The germline V gene has CDR1 MNHEY and CDR2 SVGAGI. The V end was cut by 5 bases, the J end by 8 bases, with 16 bases between. The CDR3 consists of 14 residues. CDR3 loop: CASSPLIGAHEQFF. CDR3 coding DNA: TGTGCCAGCAGTCCCCTCATCGGGGCCCATGAGCAGTTCTTC.

This clone was found once. The CDR3 sequence: CASSSSSSYNEQFF. The DNA of the CDR3 is TGTGCCAGCAGTTCCTCTAGCTCCTACAATGAGCAGTTCTTC. The genes are TRBV6-5 and TRBJ2-1; D remains ambiguous. The CDR3 runs to 14 residues. Germline CDR1 and CDR2: MNHEY and SVGAGI. Trimming took 4 bases from V and 0 from J, leaving 7 bases between them.

This clone was seen just once. The rearrangement joins TRBV4-1 to TRBJ2-7; 9 bases are a match to TRBD1. The CDR3 contains 16 residues. The junction had 9 bases not matched to a gene; V was cut back by 1 base and J by 5 bases. Germline CDR1 is MGHRA and CDR2 is YSYEKL. The CDR3 bases are TGCGCCAGCAGCCAAGTGGCCGGGACAGGGATCCACGAGCAGTACTTC. This sequence encodes CASSQVAGTGIHEQYF.

This clone was picked up one time. The chain has TRBV19 and TRBJ2-7, with D perhaps TRBD2 (6 bases). Trimming took 5 bases from V and 6 from J, leaving 17 bases between them. CDR1 LNHDA and CDR2 SQIVND come from the germline V gene (reference sequence). CDR3 length equals 14 residues. CDR3 protein: CASSSGDLRGEQYF. The CDR3 DNA is TGTGCCAGTAGTTCGGGGGACCTTCGGGGCGAGCAGTACTTC.